This TCR beta chain was captured in a study of monozygotic twins with inflammatory bowel disease. The blood volume drawn from each donor was around 2.6 ml. Study outcomes and limitations: Reduced clonotype sharing with other individuals was observed in IBD patients relative to healthy twins, especially with disease activity.

No DNA is given; TCRdb re-called the 5' RACE reads and lists each CDR3 protein once. The sample has around 400,000 distinct CDR3 sequences. A note on this clonotype: Its antigen remains unknown.

The germline V gene has CDR1 ENHRY and CDR2 SYGVKD. There are 15 residues in the CDR3. The source of this sequence is a human donor with ulcerative colitis or Crohn's disease, or a healthy co-twin of an affected twin (not recorded which). J is TRBJ1-1 and V is TRBV10-3; the TCRdb D gene call, TRBD1, has no DNA to confirm it. The sample taken for sequencing was blood. The CDR3 is CAIKKQGEVSAEAFF.